Shown below are 8 T cell receptor beta chains from a single sample sequenced in a study of blood T cell repertoires in COVID-19. Only in-frame clones appear in the TCRdb table, and some are missing; sequencing was by immunoSEQ multiplex PCR. There are about 210,000 clones in the sample; under 90% occur only once, and 2% to 3% lies in the top ten. Sequencing input: peripheral blood. These receptors all stem from a woman aged 40 to 50 with active or convalescent COVID-19.

This chain uses TRBV19 with TRBJ1-1; 9 bases map to TRBD1. The V gene end was trimmed by 6 bases and the J gene end by 3 bases; junction bases not matched to a gene: 5. Germline CDR1 is LNHDA and CDR2 is SQIVND (reference sequence). The CDR3 spans 14 residues. CDR3 protein: CASSADRGYTEAFF. The DNA for the CDR3 is TGTGCCAGTAGCGCCGACAGGGGGTACACTGAAGCTTTCTTT.

The chain employs TRBV9 and TRBJ1-6; no reliable D call. This CDR3 spans 14 amino acids. V lost 0 bases, J lost 7 bases, and 8 bases lay in between. From germline, CDR1 is SGDLS and CDR2 YYNGEE. CDR3 residues: CASSVGVGNSPLHF. The CDR3 bases are TGTGCCAGCAGCGTAGGGGTCGGGAATTCACCCCTCCACTTT.

This sequence joins TRBV7-3 and TRBJ2-3, with D tentatively TRBD2 (5 bases). V lost 1 base and J 7 bases, leaving 18 bases between the germline ends. CDR3 length: 16 residues. Germline-derived CDR1 and CDR2 are SGHTA and FQGTGA. The CDR3 DNA follows: TGTGCCAGCAGCTTAATAGGTGGCGGGCTAGGGAATACGCAGTATTTT. It codes for CASSLIGGGLGNTQYF.

V usage is TRBV18 and J usage is TRBJ2-3, with 7 positions matching TRBD2. Trimming removed 2 bases from V and 4 bases from J; junction bases left unmatched: 6. Per germline, CDR1 KGHSH and CDR2 LQKENI. This CDR3 has 15 amino acids. Here the CDR3 reads CASSPLRESADTQYF. CDR3 DNA: TGTGCCAGCTCACCATTGCGGGAGTCCGCAGATACGCAGTATTTT.

The rearrangement uses TRBV15 and TRBJ1-2; 10 bases agree with TRBD1. This CDR3 contains 16 residues. V trimming: 5 bases; J trimming: 0 bases; junction bases outside the gene matches: 6. Germline values: CDR1 LNHNV, CDR2 YYDKDF (reference sequence). CDR3 loop: CATSRQGAGANYGYTF. DNA for the CDR3: TGTGCCACCAGCCGACAGGGGGCGGGAGCTAACTATGGCTACACCTTC.

The chain is built from TRBV19 and TRBJ1-2; unclear D gene. This CDR3 spans 15 amino acids. V gave up 0 bases and J gave up 3 bases, with 11 bases separating them. Germline-derived CDR1 and CDR2 are LNHDA and SQIVND (reference sequence). The CDR3 coding sequence is TGTGCCAGTAGTATAGATCCGGCGGCCTACTATGGCTACACCTTC. This codes for CASSIDPAAYYGYTF. The complete variable domain, with remaining parts taken from reference TRBV19 and TRBJ1-2, reads DGGITQSPKYLFRKEGQNVTLSCEQNLNHDAMYWYRQDPGQGLRLIYYSQIVNDFQKGDIAEGYSVSREKKESFPLTVTSAQKNPTAFYLCASSIDPAAYYGYTFGSGTRLTVV.

In this sample, this clone turned up a few times. The chain combines TRBV2 with TRBJ1-3, with D possibly being TRBD1 (5 bases). The V end lost 6 bases, the J end lost 0 bases, and 12 bases lay between the germline ends. Germline-derived CDR1 and CDR2 are SNHLY and FYNNEI. The CDR3 has 15 residues. In DNA, the CDR3 is TGTGCCAGCAGCCCGTTGACAGACTCTGGAAACACCATATATTTT. This gives the protein CASSPLTDSGNTIYF.

The CDR3 bases are TGTGCCATCAGTGAAGCCGGGACAGCCCAAGAGACCCAGTACTTC. This encodes CAISEAGTAQETQYF. This rearrangement joins TRBV10-3 to TRBJ2-5; 7 nucleotides agree with TRBD1. V gave up 3 bases and J gave up 1 base; unmatched junction bases: 5. CDR1 is ENHRY and CDR2 is SYGVKD in the germline V gene. CDR3 size: 15 residues.